These T cell receptor beta chains were read from a single sample in a study of cytomegalovirus exposure and HLA in healthy donors. Some clones are missing from TCRdb's copy, which holds only in-frame ones; the method was immunoSEQ multiplex PCR. The sample holds about 150,000 clones, 75% to 85% seen once. Sequencing was done on a sample of PBMCs. These receptors originate from a man in his fifties in good health and CMV-seropositive. The CDR3 runs from the conserved cysteine through the conserved F or W. The D gene is left open where the match is weak. Some rows mark clone size as missing; the rest say once, few, many or name a class of expanded clone.

clone_size	d_call	v_call	j_call	cdr3_nt	cdr3_aa
-	-	TRBV25-1	TRBJ2-7	TGTGCCAGCAGAGCCTCTGGGAGTTACCACGAGCAGTACTTC	CASRASGSYHEQYF
-	-	TRBV27	TRBJ1-5	TGTGCCAGCAGTTTATCAGGCAGGGCTAGCAATCAGCCCCAGCATTTT	CASSLSGRASNQPQHF
once	-	TRBV29-1	TRBJ1-4	TGCAGCGTCCGCACAGGGATGGAAAAACTGTTTTTT	CSVRTGMEKLFF
few	-	TRBV5-4	TRBJ1-1	TGTGCCAGCAGCCCGACAGGCGATGGCACTGAAGCTTTCTTT	CASSPTGDGTEAFF
-	-	TRBV11-2	TRBJ2-1	-	CASSFGTGNILIF
few	TRBD1	TRBV14	TRBJ2-2	TGTGCCAGCAGCGCAGGGGGCGATCCAGCCGGGGAGCTGTTTTTT	CASSAGGDPAGELFF
-	TRBD2	TRBV5-1	TRBJ2-5	TGCGCCAGCAGCACGGGACTAGCGGGATGGCAAGAGACCCAGTACTTC	CASSTGLAGWQETQYF
-	TRBD2	TRBV5-4	TRBJ2-1	TGTGCCAGCAGCGGATTTAGCGGGAGGGCCAATGAGCAGTTCTTC	CASSGFSGRANEQFF
-	TRBD1	TRBV19	TRBJ2-7	TGTGCCAGTAGTATCTACCTACGAGGGGGCGTCTCCTACGAGCAGTACTTC	CASSIYLRGGVSYEQYF
-	-	TRBV5-8	TRBJ2-1	TGTGCCAGCAGCTGGACAGTAAGCGCCTACAATGAGCAGTTCTTC	CASSWTVSAYNEQFF
-	-	TRBV28	TRBJ1-6	TGTGCCAGCATCTCCTCCGGGGATAATTCACCCCTCCACTTT	CASISSGDNSPLHF
-	-	TRBV11-2	TRBJ1-4	TGTGCCAGCAGCCCGTACCGGACAGCCGAAAAACTGTTTTTT	CASSPYRTAEKLFF
-	-	TRBV5-5	TRBJ2-5	TGTGCCAGCAGCTTTTCCCCCGCAGGGCAAGAGACCCAGTACTTC	CASSFSPAGQETQYF
-	TRBD2	TRBV27	TRBJ2-1	TGTGCCAGCAGTTTCCTAGCGGGAGAAAACAATGAGCAGTTCTTC	CASSFLAGENNEQFF
-	TRBD1	TRBV10-2	TRBJ1-5	TGCGCCAGCAGTGAACAGGGGGAGAAGAATCAGCCCCAGCATTTT	CASSEQGEKNQPQHF
-	-	TRBV6-1	TRBJ2-5	TGTGCCAGCAGTGAAGACGAAGGACAGTACCAAGAGACCCAGTACTTC	CASSEDEGQYQETQYF
-	TRBD1	TRBV29-1	TRBJ2-7	TGCAGCGTGGAGACCGGGACAGGGGGATTGGACGAGCAGTACTTC	CSVETGTGGLDEQYF
-	TRBD1	TRBV6-5	TRBJ2-7	TGTGCCAGCAGTCAACAGGGGCCCAGGAACGAGCAGTACTTC	CASSQQGPRNEQYF
-	TRBD2	TRBV25-1	TRBJ2-1	TGTGCCAGCAGTCACGGGAGGAATGAGCAGTTCTTC	CASSHGRNEQFF
few	-	TRBV19	TRBJ2-7	TGTGCCAGTAGTATGGGGACAAAATCAGAGCCCTACGAGCAGTACTTC	CASSMGTKSEPYEQYF
few	-	TRBV7-8	TRBJ2-3	TGTGCCAGCAGCCTCGGGTTTTTCAACACAGATACGCAGTATTTT	CASSLGFFNTDTQYF
-	TRBD2	TRBV2	TRBJ2-3	TGTGCCAGCAGTGCACTAGCGGGAGGCACAGATACGCAGTATTTT	CASSALAGGTDTQYF
-	TRBD2	TRBV18	TRBJ2-7	TGTGCCAGCTCACCCATGGTAGCGGGAGGCTACGAGCAGTACTTC	CASSPMVAGGYEQYF
-	-	TRBV7-9	TRBJ2-2	TGTGCCAGCAGCTTGGGCCGCAGAGTCTCAACCGGGGAGCTGTTTTTT	CASSLGRRVSTGELFF
-	-	TRBV5-5	TRBJ2-2	TGTGCCAGCAGCTCCCGGGGGACGAACACCGGGGAGCTGTTTTTT	CASSSRGTNTGELFF
few	TRBD2	TRBV10-3	TRBJ2-7	TGTGCCATCAGTGATATGGACACGAGCGGGGGAGGTGGGGAGCAGTACTTC	CAISDMDTSGGGGEQYF
-	-	TRBV5-1	TRBJ1-6	TGCGCCAGCAGGGAGGACAGAAATTCACCCCTCCACTTT	CASREDRNSPLHF
-	TRBD1	TRBV19	TRBJ1-1	TGTGCCAGTAGTACCCGGACAGGGAACACTGAAGCTTTCTTT	CASSTRTGNTEAFF
-	-	TRBV28	TRBJ1-5	TGTGCCAGTCAGAAGGACATTATCGCCAATCAGCCCCAGCATTTT	CASQKDIIANQPQHF
-	TRBD1	TRBV29-1	TRBJ2-2	TGCAGCGTCACCGGGACAGGGGGTTCGGCCGGGGAGCTGTTTTTT	CSVTGTGGSAGELFF
-	-	TRBV29-1	TRBJ2-1	TGCAGCGTTGGGCGGGCAGGCGAATCGGTCTTC	CSVGRAGESVF
-	TRBD2	TRBV7-2	TRBJ2-7	TGTGCCAGCAGCTTAATAGCGGGGGAAACCTACGAGCAGTACTTC	CASSLIAGETYEQYF
-	TRBD1	TRBV6-1	TRBJ1-1	TGTGCCGGTAGGGCGCAGACAGGGGCTGAAGCTTTCTTT	CAGRAQTGAEAFF
-	-	TRBV5-6	TRBJ1-2	TGTGCCAGCAGCTTGGGCTTTAGGAGCGGCTACACCTTC	CASSLGFRSGYTF
-	TRBD1	TRBV6-1	TRBJ1-5	TGTGCCAGCAGTCGAGGACAGGGAGTTCAGCCCCAGCATTTT	CASSRGQGVQPQHF
-	-	TRBV27	TRBJ2-7	TGTGCCAGCAGCCGGTTTGGTGAGCAGTACTTC	CASSRFGEQYF
-	TRBD1	TRBV28	TRBJ2-7	TGTGCCAGCACACCGACAGGGTCCTCCTACGAGCAGTACTTC	CASTPTGSSYEQYF
-	-	TRBV7-8	TRBJ1-4	TGTGCCAGCAGCGTACAGGGTTTGGGACATGGAAAACTGTTTTTT	CASSVQGLGHGKLFF
-	TRBD2	TRBV4-2	TRBJ2-1	TGTGCCAGCAGCCCGGGGACTGGGACTAGCGTTGACAATGAGCAGTTCTTC	CASSPGTGTSVDNEQFF
-	-	TRBV18	TRBJ1-4	TGTGCCAGCTCACCACCAAACGGTGGAACAGGGAACGAAAAACTGTTTTTT	CASSPPNGGTGNEKLFF